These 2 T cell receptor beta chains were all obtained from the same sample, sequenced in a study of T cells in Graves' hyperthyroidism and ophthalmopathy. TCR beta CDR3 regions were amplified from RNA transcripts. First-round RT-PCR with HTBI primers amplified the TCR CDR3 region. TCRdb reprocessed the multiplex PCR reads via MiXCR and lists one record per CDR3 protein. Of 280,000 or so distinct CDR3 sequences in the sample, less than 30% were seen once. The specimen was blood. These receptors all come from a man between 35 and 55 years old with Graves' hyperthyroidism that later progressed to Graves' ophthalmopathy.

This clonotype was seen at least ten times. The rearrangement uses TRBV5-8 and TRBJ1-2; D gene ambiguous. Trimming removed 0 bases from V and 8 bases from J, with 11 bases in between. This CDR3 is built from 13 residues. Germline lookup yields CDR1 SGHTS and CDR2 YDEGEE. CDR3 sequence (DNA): TGTGCCAGCAGCTTGGTTATGGGTCGGGGCTACACCTTC. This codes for CASSLVMGRGYTF.

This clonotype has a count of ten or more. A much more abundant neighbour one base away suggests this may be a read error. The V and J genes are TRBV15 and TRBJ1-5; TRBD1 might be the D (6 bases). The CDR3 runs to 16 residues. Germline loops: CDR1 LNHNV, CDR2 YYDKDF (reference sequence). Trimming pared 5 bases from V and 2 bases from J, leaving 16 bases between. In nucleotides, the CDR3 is TGTGCCACCAGCTCACGACTACCAGGGGGCAATCAGCCCCAGCATTTT. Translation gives CATSSRLPGGNQPQHF.